This TCR beta chain was obtained from a study of blood T cell repertoires in COVID-19. Turning to the study itself: Italy, Spain and the United States were the sources of the convalescent and acute COVID-19 samples. PBMCs, B-cell-depleted T cells, or T cells provided the cDNA or gDNA that made up the material.

Germline CDR1 reads SNHLY; CDR2 reads FYNNEI. Trimming shortened V by 2 bases and J by 3 bases, and 14 bases separated the two germline ends. The CDR3 covers 15 residues. Authors' analysis steps: Cell counts per sample came from amplifying reference gene primers. Measured with immunoSEQ multiplex PCR; TCRdb has only the in-frame clones, and not every one. The V and J calls and clone size come from that table; D and trimming were worked out from the DNA. The sample carries fewer than 200,000 clones, roughly 76% recorded once. The chain links TRBV2 to TRBJ2-7, with D perhaps TRBD1 (5 bases). The specimen was peripheral blood. The TCR was taken from a woman between 50 and 59 years old with active or convalescent COVID-19. The CDR3: CASSERGADNYEQYF. Here the CDR3 DNA reads TGTGCCAGCAGTGAAAGGGGCGCAGACAACTACGAGCAGTACTTC.